This T cell receptor (beta chain) was sequenced during a study of technical replicates of blood from several donors. TCRdb keeps only in-frame clones here, not all; method: immunoSEQ multiplex PCR. The table includes tens of thousands of clones, 85% to 95% detected once. CDR1 and CDR2 from the germline V gene are LNHNV and YYDKDF (reference sequence). Trimming took off 0 bases at V and 4 bases at J, with 13 bases between the two ends. CDR3 length equals 16 residues. This sequence originates from a human donor in good health. The chain carries TRBV15 and TRBJ2-1, with a weak D call TRBD1 (6 bases). Sequencing used T cells isolated from PBMCs. The CDR3 DNA sequence: TGTGCCACCAGCAGAGATGAGGGGGTCATTTACAATGAGCAGTTCTTC. This translates into CATSRDEGVIYNEQFF.